This T cell receptor beta chain was sequenced for a study of T cell responses to AZD1222 COVID-19 vaccine. A remark on this clone: What it recognizes is unknown.

The study's findings and limits: Just 5 or 6 AZD1222 recipients tested seropositive at baseline. Targets within unmutated variant regions were reportedly found for nearly half of spike-specific TCRs.

TCRdb's copy holds only in-frame clones and misses some; the assay was immunoSEQ multiplex PCR. The sample carries approximately 100,000 clones, roughly 89% recorded once. This clonotype was obtained from an adult in good health. The sequencing used peripheral blood, collected on day 0 of MenACWY control vaccination.

The CDR3: CASSFGTSALYNSPLHF. DNA for the CDR3: TGTGCCAGCAGCTTTGGGACATCGGCGCTTTATAATTCACCCCTCCACTTT. The chain combines TRBV7-9 with TRBJ1-6, with D possibly matching TRBD1 (6 bases). The CDR3 is made up of 17 amino acids. The V end was cut by 3 bases, the J end by 4 bases, with 16 bases between. The V gene's germline CDR1 is SEHNR and CDR2 FQNEAQ (reference sequence).